Each of the 30 T cell receptor beta chains below was sequenced from the same sample in a study of human T cells and chemical hapten exposure. As to time point: pre-sensitization, week 0. Treatment described: therapeutic diphenylcyclopropenone sensitization with weekly scalp DPC. A single record per CDR3 protein comes from TCRdb applying MiXCR to the RACE reads. This repertoire shows approximately 60,000 distinct CDR3 sequences, 9.9% found once; its top ten account for roughly 9.1%. This specimen consisted of whole blood, obtained in connection with sensitization to the hapten diphenylcyclopropenone (DPC). Every receptor here comes from a man in his forties with alopecia areata. Some clones in this sample may be carry-over from other donors' samples.

The chain combines TRBV6-2 or TRBV6-3 with TRBJ1-1; D is perhaps TRBD1 (6 bases). This CDR3 spans 14 amino acids. Trimming pared 3 bases from V and 1 base from J, leaving 9 bases between. Germline CDR1 is MNHEY and CDR2 is SVGEGT. The CDR3: CASSYAGANTEAFF. The DNA for the CDR3 is TGTGCCAGCAGTTATGCAGGGGCGAACACTGAAGCTTTCTTT.

This clonotype was seen repeatedly, ten times or more. V is TRBV7-9 and J is TRBJ2-1; 7 positions match TRBD2. The ends lost 4 bases at V and 9 bases at J; junction bases unmatched: 3. The CDR3 covers 12 residues. From germline, CDR1 is SEHNR and CDR2 FQNEAQ (reference sequence). The CDR3 spells CASSSVAGEQFF. In DNA form, the CDR3 reads TGTGCCAGCAGCTCGGTAGCGGGTGAGCAGTTCTTC.

This chain connects TRBV12-3 or TRBV12-4 to TRBJ2-5; 8 positions match TRBD1. Trimming removed 5 bases from V and 2 bases from J; junction bases left unmatched: 7. This CDR3 comprises 15 residues. Here the CDR3 reads CASSPGTGPQETQYF. The CDR3 nucleotides are TGTGCCAGCAGTCCCGGGACAGGACCGCAAGAGACCCAGTACTTC.

The chain uses TRBV19 and TRBJ1-5; the match to TRBD1 covers 8 bases. Germline loops: CDR1 LNHDA, CDR2 SQIVND (reference sequence). There are 14 residues in the CDR3. The V and J ends lost 2 bases and 7 bases, in that order; junction bases with no gene match: 4. The CDR3 bases are TGTGCCAGTAGTATATCAGGGGGCTGGCAGCCCCAGCATTTT. As protein: CASSISGGWQPQHF.

The chain links TRBV6-2 or TRBV6-3 to TRBJ1-2; a weak D match, TRBD1 (5 bases). Germline V gene data show CDR1 as MNHEY and CDR2 as SVGEGT. V lost 2 bases and J lost 0, with 7 bases in between. This CDR3 contains 14 residues. For the CDR3, the DNA is TGTGCCAGCAGTTACGGGACGGCTAACTATGGCTACACCTTC. Translated: CASSYGTANYGYTF.

V usage is TRBV7-3 and J usage is TRBJ2-6; maybe TRBD1 (5 bases). Trimming took 3 bases from V and 6 from J, leaving 12 bases between them. The CDR3 spans 15 residues. The germline V gene has CDR1 SGHTA and CDR2 FQGTGA. This CDR3 is CASSFGQPMANVLTF. CDR3 in DNA: TGTGCCAGCAGCTTTGGACAACCTATGGCCAACGTCCTGACTTTC.

The chain carries TRBV20-1 and TRBJ2-1; D is unclear. Trimming shortened V by 1 base and J by 12 bases, and 7 bases separated the two germline ends. CDR1 is DFQATT and CDR2 is SNEGSKA in the germline V gene (reference sequence). The CDR3 covers 10 residues. CDR3 sequence reads: CSARVGRQFF. The CDR3, as DNA: TGCAGTGCTAGAGTCGGCAGGCAGTTCTTC.

This clonotype was seen ten or more times. The V call is TRBV9, the J call TRBJ1-6; D is perhaps TRBD1 (5 bases). Germline-derived CDR1 and CDR2 are SGDLS and YYNGEE. The CDR3 is 15 residues long. Trimming removed 5 bases at V and 7 bases at J, with 16 bases between. The CDR3 protein is CASSAKGRGNSPLHF. DNA of the CDR3: TGTGCCAGCAGTGCTAAGGGGAGAGGGAATTCACCCCTCCACTTT.

This clonotype was recorded a few times. The chain carries TRBV6-5 and TRBJ2-1; tentatively, D is TRBD1 (5 bases). With 2 bases removed from V and 9 bases from J, the gap between germline ends came to 11 bases. The CDR3 has 13 residues. Germline V gene lookup returns CDR1 MNHEY and CDR2 SVGAGI. The CDR3 sequence is CASSYPNQGEQFF. CDR3 DNA: TGTGCCAGCAGTTACCCTAATCAGGGTGAGCAGTTCTTC.

This clonotype was counted many times. CDR3 coding DNA: TGTGCCTGGAGCGGCTTACAGGGGGCATTTCCCCCCAACTATGGCTACACCTTC. Residues: CAWSGLQGAFPPNYGYTF. The V call is TRBV30, the J call TRBJ1-2, with 9 positions matching TRBD1. The CDR3 is 18 amino acids. Germline assignment: CDR1 GTSNPN and CDR2 SVGIG (reference sequence). With V trimmed by 3 bases and J by 2 bases, 16 bases remained unmatched.

The chain couples TRBV28 to TRBJ2-5; D not resolved. With 1 base removed from V and 2 bases from J, the gap between germline ends came to 8 bases. Germline CDR1 reads MDHEN; CDR2 reads SYDVKM. This CDR3 has 14 residues. This CDR3 is CASSLFQRQETQYF. Written as DNA, the CDR3 is TGTGCCAGCAGTTTATTCCAGAGGCAAGAGACCCAGTACTTC.

The V gene is TRBV20-1, the J gene TRBJ1-6; 12 bases are shared with TRBD1. The J segment lost 0 bases and the V segment lost 6 bases, leaving 6 bases of the junction unmatched. From germline, CDR1 is DFQATT and CDR2 SNEGSKA (reference sequence). This CDR3 has 17 amino acids. The CDR3 DNA follows: TGCAGTGCAACCGGGACAGGGGGCGCCTCCTATAATTCACCCCTCCACTTT. Residues: CSATGTGGASYNSPLHF.

By share, this clonotype ranks as medium-sized. The chain recombines TRBV6-4 with TRBJ2-1, with D perhaps TRBD2 (6 bases). The V and J ends lost 10 bases and 0 bases respectively, with 16 bases between them. The V gene's germline CDR1 is MRHNA and CDR2 SNTAGT. CDR3 size: 15 residues. CDR3 DNA: TGTGCCACCTCGGAGGGTGAGAGCTCCTACAATGAGCAGTTCTTC. Protein product: CATSEGESSYNEQFF.

This clonotype was detected ten times or more. J is TRBJ2-7 and V is TRBV20-1; TRBD2 matches at 9 bases. The ends lost 0 bases at V and 4 bases at J; junction bases unmatched: 7. CDR1 is DFQATT, CDR2 SNEGSKA, per germline (reference sequence). The CDR3 runs to 15 residues. CDR3: CSARDGGRAIYEQYF. The CDR3 DNA sequence: TGCAGTGCTAGAGATGGCGGGAGGGCGATTTACGAGCAGTACTTC.

This clonotype was observed a few times. The gene calls are TRBV11-2 and TRBJ2-7; no firm D call. The V gene's germline CDR1 is SGHAT and CDR2 FQNNGV. The CDR3 length is 13 residues. V lost 5 bases to trimming and J lost 5 bases, with 13 bases between them. This CDR3 reads CASSPQQVHEQYF. DNA for the CDR3: TGTGCCAGCAGCCCCCAGCAGGTCCACGAGCAGTACTTC.

V and J are TRBV28 and TRBJ1-6, with TRBD1 matching over 7 bases. From germline, CDR1 is MDHEN and CDR2 SYDVKM. Trimming cost V 2 bases and J 9 bases; bases outside gene matches: 4. CDR3 length equals 14 residues. The CDR3 is CASSLTGVPSPLHF. The CDR3, as DNA: TGTGCCAGCAGTTTAACAGGGGTCCCTTCACCCCTCCACTTT.

This rearrangement joins TRBV11-2 to TRBJ1-3; D not certain. V was clipped by 4 bases and J by 3 bases, with 10 bases between them. Germline CDR1 SGHAT, CDR2 FQNNGV. The CDR3 has 14 residues. CDR3 bases: TGTGCCAGCAGCTCTAATCGGGTTGGAAACACCATATATTTT. Translated: CASSSNRVGNTIYF.

This clonotype appeared a few times. The chain couples TRBV20-1 to TRBJ2-3; 10 nucleotides agree with TRBD2. Germline lookup yields CDR1 DFQATT and CDR2 SNEGSKA (reference sequence). The trim removed 4 bases at V and 11 bases at J, leaving 9 bases unmatched. The CDR3 has 13 amino acids. CDR3 loop: CSATRGLAARQYF. The CDR3 nucleotides are TGCAGTGCTACACGCGGACTAGCGGCCCGGCAGTATTTT.

This chain uses TRBV7-2 with TRBJ1-6; 7 positions match TRBD1. The CDR3 totals 14 residues. Germline lookup yields CDR1 SGHTA and CDR2 FQGNSA. The V and J ends lost 4 bases and 13 bases, in that order; junction bases with no gene match: 10. CDR3: CASSWDYRGEPLHF. The DNA for the CDR3 is TGTGCCAGCAGCTGGGATTACAGGGGAGAGCCCCTCCACTTT.

This clonotype was seen more than once but under ten times. This chain uses TRBV2 with TRBJ1-5; 7 nucleotides align to TRBD1. CDR1 SNHLY and CDR2 FYNNEI come from the germline V gene. The length of the CDR3 is 14 residues. The junction had 5 bases not matched to a gene; V was cut back by 6 bases and J by 3 bases. CDR3 DNA sequence: TGTGCCAGCAGCCAGACAGGGCCCAATCAGCCCCAGCATTTT. It encodes CASSQTGPNQPQHF.

At least ten counts were recorded for this clonotype. The chain is built from TRBV7-9 and TRBJ2-6; weak D call: TRBD1 (5 bases). The CDR3 is 17 amino acids. Trimming shortened V by 5 bases and J by 2 bases, and 16 bases separated the two germline ends. CDR1 SEHNR and CDR2 FQNEAQ come from the germline V gene (reference sequence). CDR3 region: CASSPRPGQPGANVLTF. The CDR3 bases are TGTGCCAGCAGCCCCCGGCCCGGACAACCTGGGGCCAACGTCCTGACTTTC.

This clonotype was detected a few times. The chain uses TRBV30 and TRBJ2-5; D perhaps matches TRBD2 (7 bases). The CDR3 is 16 amino acids. Germline V gene sequence: CDR1 GTSNPN, CDR2 SVGIG (reference sequence). Between the trimmed V and J ends, which lost 3 bases and 5 bases, there was a span of 22 bases. CDR3 bases: TGTGCCTGGAGGGGGGGGATCGGGACATTTAAGGAGACCCAGTACTTC. This sequence encodes CAWRGGIGTFKETQYF.

This clonotype turned up a few times. This chain links TRBV25-1 with TRBJ2-3, with unresolved D. V was clipped by 6 bases and J by 2 bases, with 3 bases between them. Per the germline V gene, CDR1 is MGHDK and CDR2 is SYGVNS. CDR3 length: 11 residues. This CDR3 is CASRYTDTQYF. Here the CDR3 DNA reads TGTGCCAGCAGGTACACAGATACGCAGTATTTT.

This clonotype was seen a few times. The rearrangement uses TRBV6-2 or TRBV6-3 and TRBJ2-1, with 10 positions matching TRBD2. This CDR3 has 20 amino acids. Germline V gene lookup returns CDR1 MNHEY and CDR2 SVGEGT. The V segment lost 0 bases and the J segment 9 bases; nucleotides outside the gene matches: 20. CDR3 sequence reads: CASSYSQGWPSGSIFGEQFF. CDR3 nucleotides: TGTGCCAGCAGTTACTCCCAAGGCTGGCCTAGCGGGAGTATCTTTGGTGAGCAGTTCTTC.

The chain joins TRBV28 to TRBJ2-5, with 7 bases fitting TRBD2. V was clipped by 5 bases and J by 2 bases; unmatched bases: 5. The CDR3 is 14 amino acids. Germline CDR1 reads MDHEN; CDR2 reads SYDVKM. CDR3 nucleotide sequence: TGTGCCAGCAGTATTGGGCGGGGGCAAGAGACCCAGTACTTC. Translated: CASSIGRGQETQYF.

The CDR3 DNA is TGCGCCAGCAGCCGGGAACTAGCGGTCACCGGGGAGCTGTTTTTT. Its protein is CASSRELAVTGELFF. The chain has TRBV4-3 and TRBJ2-2; 8 nucleotides align to TRBD2. Germline loops: CDR1 LGHNA, CDR2 YSLEER. With V trimmed by 4 bases and J by 4 bases, 5 bases remained unmatched. This CDR3 spans 15 amino acids.

The chain carries TRBV6-6 and TRBJ2-5; 7 nucleotides agree with TRBD2. Trimming at V came to 0 bases and at J to 4 bases, leaving 8 bases not matched to a gene. The CDR3 spans 16 residues. CDR1 MNHNY and CDR2 SVGAGI come from the germline V gene (reference sequence). As DNA, the CDR3 is TGTGCCAGCAGTTACTCGCAGGGAACGGGAGGAGAGACCCAGTACTTC. Residues: CASSYSQGTGGETQYF.

This clonotype was recorded at least ten times. This chain links TRBV7-6 with TRBJ2-2, with a possible D match to TRBD1 (5 bases). The CDR3 is made up of 15 amino acids. The germline V and J ends were trimmed by 5 bases and 4 bases, with 14 bases remaining between them. Looked up from germline, CDR1 is SGHVS and CDR2 is FNYEAQ. The CDR3 DNA reads as TGTGCCAGCAGCCGCCAAGGGGTGAGCACCGGGGAGCTGTTTTTT. Its protein product is CASSRQGVSTGELFF.

This clonotype has at least ten counts. The gene calls are TRBV6-2 or TRBV6-3 and TRBJ1-5; D unresolved. Germline V gives CDR1 MNHEY, CDR2 SVGEGT. V shed 0 bases and J shed 7 bases, with 16 bases lying between them. This CDR3 comprises 16 residues. The CDR3 nucleotides read TGTGCCAGCAGTTACTCGGTTTCGGACGCCAGGCAGCCCCAGCATTTT. Its protein product is CASSYSVSDARQPQHF.

This clonotype was seen repeatedly, ten times or more. The rearrangement joins TRBV28 to TRBJ2-4; 7 bases agree with TRBD1. The CDR3 runs 14 residues. V shed 6 bases and J 8 bases; nucleotides not matched to a gene: 10. Germline V CDR1 and CDR2: MDHEN, SYDVKM. For the CDR3, the DNA is TGTGCCAGCAGCCCGACAGGGTATTCCGACATTCAGTACTTC. Protein: CASSPTGYSDIQYF.